Below, 14 T cell receptor beta chains from the same sample are listed, as sequenced in a study of CD8+ T cells in alopecia areata. Treatment specified: oral pan-JAK inhibitor, 5-10 mg twice daily. Sequencing relied on a cDNA template that was reverse transcribed from extracted RNA. Data came from immunoSEQ multiplex PCR; TCRdb stores just in-frame clones and leaves some out. The sample shows over 150,000 clones, around three fifths of them seen only once. Sequences were derived from CD4+ T cells sorted from blood, sampled at week 24, from a patient treated with tofacitinib. These receptors were obtained from a human donor with alopecia areata.

The V gene is TRBV5-1, the J gene TRBJ2-5; D gene ambiguous. The CDR3 length is 14 residues. Trimming took off 3 bases at V and 4 bases at J, with 13 bases between the two ends. Looked up from germline, CDR1 is SGHRS and CDR2 is YFSETQ. The chain's CDR3 is CASSSGSSPETQYF. DNA for the CDR3: TGCGCCAGCAGCTCGGGTTCTAGTCCAGAGACCCAGTACTTC.

For the CDR3, the DNA is TGCAGCGTTATTCCCCTTCGAGGGGGAACTAACTATGGCTACACCTTC. This encodes CSVIPLRGGTNYGYTF. The chain uses TRBV29-1 and TRBJ1-2, with D perhaps matching TRBD1 (6 bases). Germline V gene lookup returns CDR1 SQVTM and CDR2 ANQGSEA. This CDR3 is built from 16 residues. V was pared by 5 bases and J by 0 bases, with 19 bases between.

The chain combines TRBV27 with TRBJ2-2; weak D call: TRBD2 (6 bases). Germline V gene data show CDR1 as MNHEY and CDR2 as SMNVEV (reference sequence). With 8 bases removed from V and 7 bases from J, the gap between germline ends came to 20 bases. The CDR3 has 15 amino acids. The CDR3 reads CASAPGTGKVGELFF. The CDR3 bases are TGTGCCAGCGCCCCCGGGACTGGCAAGGTCGGGGAGCTGTTTTTT.

The V gene is TRBV2, the J gene TRBJ2-5; D gene ambiguous. The CDR3 is made up of 12 amino acids. The germline V and J ends were trimmed by 7 bases and 1 base, with 7 bases remaining between them. Germline V gene sequence: CDR1 SNHLY, CDR2 FYNNEI. The CDR3, as DNA: TGTGCCAGCATCGGAAGCCAAGAGACCCAGTACTTC. Translating it yields CASIGSQETQYF.

This chain uses TRBV19 with TRBJ1-1; no clear D. CDR1 and CDR2 from the germline V gene are LNHDA and SQIVND (reference sequence). Trimming took 10 bases from V and 4 from J, leaving 7 bases between them. CDR3 length equals 10 residues. CDR3 in amino acids: CATYTTEAFF. Here the CDR3 DNA reads TGTGCCACTTACACCACTGAAGCTTTCTTT.

The CDR3 nucleotides are TGCAGCGTTGGGCTGTCAGGCGCGAATGAGCAGTTCTTC. This sequence encodes CSVGLSGANEQFF. The gene calls are TRBV29-1 and TRBJ2-1; unclear D gene. The V end was cut by 4 bases, the J end by 7 bases, with 14 bases between. The CDR3 spans 13 residues. Germline-derived CDR1 and CDR2 are SQVTM and ANQGSEA.

The chain carries TRBV29-1 and TRBJ2-5; D call uncertain. Germline lookup yields CDR1 SQVTM and CDR2 ANQGSEA. The V gene lost 4 bases and the J gene lost 1 base, with 4 bases spanning the gap. The CDR3 is 11 amino acids. CDR3 region: CSVAIQETQYF. The CDR3 DNA is TGCAGCGTTGCCATCCAAGAGACCCAGTACTTC.

Written as DNA, the CDR3 is TGTGCCTGGAGTGTGGGCGTCCTGAGCTCTGGAAACACCATATATTTT. This sequence encodes CAWSVGVLSSGNTIYF. The chain uses TRBV30 and TRBJ1-3; D unclear. Germline V gene data show CDR1 as GTSNPN and CDR2 as SVGIG (reference sequence). The V and J ends lost 0 bases and 0 bases respectively, with 12 bases between them. The CDR3 has 16 amino acids.

This clone was seen once. The chain employs TRBV6-6 and TRBJ2-7; TRBD1 aligns across 8 bases. The CDR3 length is 15 residues. Losses at the gene ends were 4 bases for V and 2 bases for J; bases not matched to a gene: 7. Germline V gene lookup returns CDR1 MNHNY and CDR2 SVGAGI (reference sequence). DNA of the CDR3: TGTGCCAGCAGTTCCCGACAGGGGTGGACCTACGAGCAGTACTTC. It yields the protein CASSSRQGWTYEQYF.

The chain's CDR3 is CASTIPGQETQYF. In DNA form, the CDR3 reads TGTGCCAGCACCATTCCGGGACAAGAGACCCAGTACTTC. This sequence joins TRBV5-4 and TRBJ2-5; the D gene is possibly TRBD2 (5 bases). Germline V CDR1 and CDR2: SGHNT, YYREEE (reference sequence). CDR3 length: 13 residues. V was shortened by 6 bases and J by 2 bases, with 11 bases between the two germline ends.

Remarks on this clone: This specimen includes other DNA sequences encoding the same CDR3. V gene TRBV29-1 combines with J gene TRBJ2-7; 11 nucleotides align to TRBD1. The CDR3 length is 12 residues. After removal of 7 bases from V and 4 bases from J, the junction contained 3 bases not matched to a gene. CDR1 and CDR2 (germline): SQVTM, ANQGSEA. CDR3 coding DNA: TGCAGCGCAGGACAGGGGGCTTACGAGCAGTACTTC. This sequence encodes CSAGQGAYEQYF.

The rearrangement links TRBV19 to TRBJ1-5; TRBD1 matches at 7 bases. This CDR3 spans 13 amino acids. In germline, CDR1 is LNHDA, CDR2 SQIVND (reference sequence). With V trimmed by 10 bases and J by 2 bases, 5 bases remained unmatched. The DNA for the CDR3 is TGTGCCACCAGCGGACAGGGCAATCAGCCCCAGCATTTT. Its translation is CATSGQGNQPQHF.

This CDR3 reads CSVGQRAGNTIYF. The CDR3 bases are TGCAGCGTCGGACAGAGGGCTGGAAACACCATATATTTT. The chain employs TRBV29-1 and TRBJ1-3; weak D call: TRBD1 (6 bases). The germline V and J ends were trimmed by 6 bases and 2 bases, with 11 bases remaining between them. The CDR3 consists of 13 residues. Germline values: CDR1 SQVTM, CDR2 ANQGSEA.

The chain carries TRBV6-5 and TRBJ1-1, with D unresolved. Trimming removed 2 bases from V and 2 bases from J, with 6 bases in between. The germline gives CDR1 MNHEY, CDR2 SVGAGI. The CDR3 length is 13 residues. The CDR3 is CASSYRTNTEAFF. CDR3 sequence (DNA): TGTGCCAGCAGTTACCGGACCAACACTGAAGCTTTCTTT.